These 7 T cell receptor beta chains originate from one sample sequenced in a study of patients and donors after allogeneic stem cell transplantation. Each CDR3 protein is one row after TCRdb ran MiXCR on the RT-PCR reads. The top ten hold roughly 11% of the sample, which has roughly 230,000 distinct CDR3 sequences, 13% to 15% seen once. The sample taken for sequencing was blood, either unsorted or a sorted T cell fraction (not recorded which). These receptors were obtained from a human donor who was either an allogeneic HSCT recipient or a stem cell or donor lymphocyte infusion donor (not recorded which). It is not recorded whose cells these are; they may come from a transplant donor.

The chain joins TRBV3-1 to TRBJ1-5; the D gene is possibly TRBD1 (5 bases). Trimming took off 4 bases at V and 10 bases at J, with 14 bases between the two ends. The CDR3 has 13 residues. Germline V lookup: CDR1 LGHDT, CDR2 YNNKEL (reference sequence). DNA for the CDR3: TGTGCCAGCAGCCGAATACGACAGCCTCCCCAGCATTTT. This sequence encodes CASSRIRQPPQHF. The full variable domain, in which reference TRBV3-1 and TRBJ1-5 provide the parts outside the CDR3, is DTAVSQTPKYLVTQMGNDKSIKCEQNLGHDTMYWYKQDSKKFLKIMFSYNNKELIINETVPNRFSPKSPDKAHLNLHINSLELGDSAVYFCASSRIRQPPQHFGDGTRLSIL.

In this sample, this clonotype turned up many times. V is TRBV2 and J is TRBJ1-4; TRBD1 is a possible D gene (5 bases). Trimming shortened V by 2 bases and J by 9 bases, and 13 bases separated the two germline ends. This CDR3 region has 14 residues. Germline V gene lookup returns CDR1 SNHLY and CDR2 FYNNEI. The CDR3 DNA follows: TGTGCCAGCAGTGAATCGCAGGGCAATCAAAAACTGTTTTTT. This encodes CASSESQGNQKLFF.

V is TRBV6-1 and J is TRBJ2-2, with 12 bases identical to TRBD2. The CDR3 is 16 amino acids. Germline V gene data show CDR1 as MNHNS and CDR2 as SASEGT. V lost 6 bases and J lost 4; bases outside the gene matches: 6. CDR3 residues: CASRKTSGRSTGELFF. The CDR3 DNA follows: TGTGCCAGCAGGAAGACTAGCGGGAGATCCACCGGGGAGCTGTTTTTT.

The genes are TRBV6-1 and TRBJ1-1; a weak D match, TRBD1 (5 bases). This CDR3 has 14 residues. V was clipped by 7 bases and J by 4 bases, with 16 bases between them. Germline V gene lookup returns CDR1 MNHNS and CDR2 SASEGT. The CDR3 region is CASNTVGGTTEAFF. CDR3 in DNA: TGTGCCAGCAACACCGTGGGGGGGACCACTGAAGCTTTCTTT.

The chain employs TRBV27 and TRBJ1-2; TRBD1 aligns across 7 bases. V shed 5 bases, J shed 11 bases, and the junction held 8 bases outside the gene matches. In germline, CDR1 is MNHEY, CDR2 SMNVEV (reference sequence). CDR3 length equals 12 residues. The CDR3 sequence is CASSPQQGPYTF. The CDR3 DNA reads TGTGCCAGCAGTCCCCAACAGGGGCCATACACCTTC.

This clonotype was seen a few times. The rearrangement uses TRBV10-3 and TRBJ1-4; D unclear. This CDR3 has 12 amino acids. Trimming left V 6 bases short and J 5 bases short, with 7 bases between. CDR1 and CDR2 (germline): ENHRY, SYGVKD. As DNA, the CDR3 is TGTGCCATCAGGTCAGAGAATGAAAAACTGTTTTTT. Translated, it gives CAIRSENEKLFF.

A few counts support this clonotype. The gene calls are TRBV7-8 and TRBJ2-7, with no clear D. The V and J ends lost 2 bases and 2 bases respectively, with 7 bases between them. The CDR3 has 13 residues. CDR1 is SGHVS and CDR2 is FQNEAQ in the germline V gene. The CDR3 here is CASSLISPYEQYF. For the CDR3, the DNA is TGTGCCAGCAGCTTAATTTCCCCCTACGAGCAGTACTTC.